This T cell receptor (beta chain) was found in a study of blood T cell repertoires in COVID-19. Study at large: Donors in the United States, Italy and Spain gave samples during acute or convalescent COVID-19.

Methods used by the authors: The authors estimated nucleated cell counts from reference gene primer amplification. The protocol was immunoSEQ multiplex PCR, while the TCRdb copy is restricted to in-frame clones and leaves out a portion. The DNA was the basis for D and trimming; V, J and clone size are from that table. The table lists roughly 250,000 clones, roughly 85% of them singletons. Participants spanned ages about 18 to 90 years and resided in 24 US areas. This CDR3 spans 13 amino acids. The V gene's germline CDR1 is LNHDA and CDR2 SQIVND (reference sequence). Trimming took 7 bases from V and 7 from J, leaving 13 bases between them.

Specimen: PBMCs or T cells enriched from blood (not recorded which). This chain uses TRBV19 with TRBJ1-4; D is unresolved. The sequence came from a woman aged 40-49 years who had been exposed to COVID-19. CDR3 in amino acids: CASNGQMGEKLFF. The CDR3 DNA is TGTGCCAGTAATGGGCAGATGGGTGAAAAACTGTTTTTT.